The 19 T cell receptor beta chains given below trace back to one sample, sequenced in a study of T cells in localized non-small cell lung cancer. Produced via immunoSEQ multiplex PCR; TCRdb's table is partial and in-frame only. The data contain over 20,000 clones, about four fifths of them singletons. The sample in question was PBMCs, obtained before any cancer treatment. The origin of the receptors is a man between 35 and 75 years old with stage II lung adenocarcinoma.

The CDR3 is CASSPSPGLGYGYTF. For the CDR3, the DNA is TGTGCCAGCAGCCCATCCCCGGGGCTAGGCTATGGCTACACCTTC. The chain carries TRBV7-2 and TRBJ1-2; D perhaps matches TRBD1 (5 bases). This CDR3 spans 15 amino acids. CDR1 is SGHTA, CDR2 FQGNSA, per germline. V was pared by 5 bases and J by 4 bases, with 17 bases between.

The chain couples TRBV18 to TRBJ2-1, with D perhaps given as TRBD1 or TRBD2 (5 bases each). The CDR3 consists of 16 residues. V lost 1 base and J 6 bases, leaving 16 bases between the germline ends. Germline loops: CDR1 KGHSH, CDR2 LQKENI. The CDR3 region is CASSPQGPGSGNEQFF. DNA for the CDR3: TGTGCCAGCTCACCACAAGGGCCAGGGAGCGGCAATGAGCAGTTCTTC. Drawing the rest from reference TRBV18 and TRBJ2-1, the complete variable domain is NAGVMQNPRHLVRRRGQEARLRCSPMKGHSHVYWYRQLPEEGLKFMVYLQKENIIDESGMPKERFSAEFPKEGPSILRIQQVVRGDSAAYFCASSPQGPGSGNEQFFGPGTRLTVL.

This clone was counted between two and nine times. This chain joins TRBV10-3 and TRBJ2-5, with D tentatively TRBD1 or TRBD2 (5 bases each). The CDR3 length is 15 residues. V shed 1 base and J shed 5 bases, with 14 bases lying between them. Per the germline V gene, CDR1 is ENHRY and CDR2 is SYGVKD. The CDR3 bases are TGTGCCATCAGTGAGTTCGGGACGAGCGCGGAGACCCAGTACTTC. Its translation: CAISEFGTSAETQYF.

The chain has TRBV14 and TRBJ2-5; unclear D gene. With 1 base removed from V and 4 bases from J, the gap between germline ends came to 7 bases. This CDR3 has 13 amino acids. Germline V gene data show CDR1 as SGHDN and CDR2 as FVKESK. Here the CDR3 reads CASSQGLGETQYF. The CDR3 region has the DNA TGTGCCAGCAGCCAAGGACTCGGAGAGACCCAGTACTTC.

This chain uses TRBV7-6 with TRBJ2-7, with 7 positions matching TRBD2. V shed 6 bases and J 2 bases; nucleotides not matched to a gene: 10. Germline V gene sequence: CDR1 SGHVS, CDR2 FNYEAQ. CDR3 length: 15 residues. The DNA of the CDR3 is TGTGCCAGCAGTTGGCGTGGGGGGGATCCCTACGAGCAGTACTTC. Translated: CASSWRGGDPYEQYF.

This clone was picked up a small number of times. V and J are TRBV7-9 and TRBJ1-3, with a weak D call TRBD1 (5 bases). The CDR3 loop spans 14 amino acids. V lost 4 bases, J lost 2 bases, and 9 bases lay in between. The germline CDR1 and CDR2 sequences are SEHNR and FQNEAQ (reference sequence). CDR3 in amino acids: CASSSGGAGNTIYF. The CDR3 nucleotides read TGTGCCAGCAGCTCCGGGGGGGCTGGAAACACCATATATTTT. Full variable domain (rest looked up from reference TRBV7-9 and TRBJ1-3): DTGVSQNPRHKITKRGQNVTFRCDPISEHNRLYWYRQTLGQGPEFLTYFQNEAQLEKSRLLSDRFSAERPKGSFSTLEIQRTEQGDSAMYLCASSSGGAGNTIYFGEGSWLTVV.

V gene TRBV18 combines with J gene TRBJ2-1; the D gene is possibly TRBD1 (5 bases). CDR3 length equals 16 residues. The V gene's germline CDR1 is KGHSH and CDR2 LQKENI. Trimming stripped 0 bases from V and 7 bases from J, with 16 bases between. This chain's CDR3 is CASSPPNTGRDNEQFF. For the CDR3, the DNA is TGTGCCAGCTCACCACCAAACACAGGCAGGGATAATGAGCAGTTCTTC.

The chain recombines TRBV2 with TRBJ1-4, with a tentative D call TRBD1 (5 bases). This CDR3 has 12 amino acids. In germline, CDR1 is SNHLY, CDR2 FYNNEI. V lost 5 bases to trimming and J lost 6 bases, with 7 bases between them. This chain's CDR3 is CASSRGDEKLFF. The CDR3 DNA follows: TGTGCCAGCAGTAGAGGGGATGAAAAACTGTTTTTT.

The gene calls are TRBV19 and TRBJ1-5, with no clear D. V was clipped by 5 bases and J by 7 bases, with 18 bases between them. Germline V gene sequence: CDR1 LNHDA, CDR2 SQIVND (reference sequence). The length of the CDR3 is 15 residues. Here the CDR3 reads CASSRERAGGQPQHF. The CDR3 DNA reads as TGTGCCAGTAGTCGCGAAAGGGCCGGAGGCCAGCCCCAGCATTTT.

This chain connects TRBV7-2 to TRBJ1-1; the D gene is possibly TRBD1 (6 bases). The ends were cut back, 6 bases at V and 3 bases at J, with 14 bases in the middle. Germline V gene lookup returns CDR1 SGHTA and CDR2 FQGNSA. This CDR3 region has 14 residues. CDR3 region: CASRLGGLDTEAFF. The CDR3 DNA reads as TGTGCCAGCAGACTAGGGGGTTTGGACACTGAAGCTTTCTTT.

This chain links TRBV7-9 with TRBJ2-1; weak D call: TRBD2 (6 bases). The ends were cut back, 5 bases at V and 3 bases at J, with 11 bases in the middle. Germline loops: CDR1 SEHNR, CDR2 FQNEAQ (reference sequence). The CDR3 sequence is 14 residues long. CDR3 coding DNA: TGTGCCAGCAGCCTGCGGGACGGCTACAATGAGCAGTTCTTC. Amino acids: CASSLRDGYNEQFF.

The V gene is TRBV6-5, the J gene TRBJ1-1, with D possibly matching TRBD1 (5 bases). CDR1 MNHEY and CDR2 SVGAGI come from the germline V gene. V lost 2 bases and J 9 bases, leaving 10 bases between the germline ends. The CDR3 is 12 amino acids. The chain's CDR3 is CASSYLGEKAFF. CDR3 coding DNA: TGTGCCAGCAGTTACCTAGGGGAGAAAGCTTTCTTT.

This chain connects TRBV7-9 to TRBJ1-1, with 11 bases identical to TRBD1. Germline V gives CDR1 SEHNR, CDR2 FQNEAQ (reference sequence). V shed 1 base and J 10 bases; nucleotides not matched to a gene: 5. This CDR3 is built from 14 residues. This chain's CDR3 is CASSLGTGGLVAFF. The DNA of the CDR3 is TGTGCCAGCAGCTTAGGGACAGGGGGCTTAGTAGCTTTCTTT.

The chain has TRBV27 and TRBJ2-3, with D possibly being TRBD2 (6 bases). This CDR3 has 15 residues. Germline V gene data show CDR1 as MNHEY and CDR2 as SMNVEV (reference sequence). V lost 5 bases to trimming and J lost 3 bases, with 15 bases between them. CDR3 bases: TGTGCCAGCAGTCCTTGGGGACTGACTACAGATACGCAGTATTTT. This encodes CASSPWGLTTDTQYF.

The chain links TRBV2 to TRBJ1-3; D unclear. Trimming stripped 3 bases from V and 3 bases from J, with 9 bases between. Per the germline V gene, CDR1 is SNHLY and CDR2 is FYNNEI. This CDR3 is built from 14 residues. As DNA, the CDR3 is TGTGCCAGCAGTGATGAGGGTAGTGGAAACACCATATATTTT. This sequence encodes CASSDEGSGNTIYF.

The chain carries TRBV6-5 and TRBJ1-1, with D uncertain. The CDR3 length is 14 residues. The V end lost 7 bases, the J end lost 0 bases, and 12 bases lay between the germline ends. From germline, CDR1 is MNHEY and CDR2 SVGAGI. CDR3 amino acids: CASNPGPLNTEAFF. As DNA, the CDR3 is TGTGCCAGCAACCCCGGGCCCCTGAACACTGAAGCTTTCTTT.

This clone has a handful of counts. The chain carries TRBV2 and TRBJ1-2, with 7 bases that match TRBD1. The V gene end was trimmed by 6 bases and the J gene end by 5 bases; junction bases not matched to a gene: 3. The CDR3 contains 12 residues. Germline loops: CDR1 SNHLY, CDR2 FYNNEI. DNA for the CDR3: TGTGCCAGCAGAACAGGGGAATATGGCTACACCTTC. Its translation is CASRTGEYGYTF.

The gene calls are TRBV11-3 and TRBJ2-1; 11 positions match TRBD2. Germline V gene lookup returns CDR1 SGHNT and CDR2 YENEEA. This CDR3 contains 15 residues. Trimming took 0 bases from V and 8 from J; bases not matched to a gene: 3. Here the CDR3 DNA reads TGTGCCAGCAGCTTAGAACTAGCGGGAGACGATGAGCAGTTCTTC. It yields the protein CASSLELAGDDEQFF.

The chain combines TRBV2 with TRBJ2-7; 7 nucleotides match TRBD1. Germline loops: CDR1 SNHLY, CDR2 FYNNEI. Trimming took 4 bases from V and 2 from J; bases not matched to a gene: 5. The CDR3 sequence is 14 residues long. CDR3 nucleotides: TGTGCCAGCAGTGGGGGGACAGCCCCCTACGAGCAGTACTTC. Translated: CASSGGTAPYEQYF.